A selection of T cell receptor beta chains follows, all from one sample in a study of blood T cell repertoires in COVID-19. Generated by immunoSEQ multiplex PCR, the TCRdb table keeps only in-frame clones and is missing some. This table holds roughly 190,000 clones, 70% to 90% found once. The sequenced material came from peripheral blood. The receptor source for this set is a woman older than 75 in a cohort sampled during active or convalescent COVID-19. CDR3s include the opening cysteine and the closing phenylalanine or tryptophan. D genes are given only for firm matches. Not every row has a clone size; where given, it reads once, few, many or a size class.

d_call,clone_size,v_call,j_call,cdr3_aa,cdr3_nt
NA,NA,TRBV6-1,TRBJ2-5,CASSDPEGGLETQYF,TGTGCCAGCAGTGATCCCGAGGGGGGGTTGGAGACCCAGTACTTC
TRBD1,NA,TRBV19,TRBJ1-2,CASSIDDRGVNYGYTF,TGTGCCAGTAGTATAGACGACAGGGGCGTTAACTATGGCTACACCTTC
TRBD2,NA,TRBV2,TRBJ2-3,CASSEGLAGATDTQYF,TGTGCCAGCAGTGAGGGACTAGCGGGAGCCACAGATACGCAGTATTTT
TRBD1,NA,TRBV19,TRBJ2-1,CASSIRDRGPGEQFF,TGTGCCAGTAGTATCCGAGACAGGGGGCCAGGTGAGCAGTTCTTC
NA,NA,TRBV11-2,TRBJ1-3,CASSIIRGKAGNTIYF,TGTGCCAGCAGCATTATCCGGGGGAAGGCTGGAAACACCATATATTTT
TRBD1,NA,TRBV19,TRBJ1-1,CASSIGSGQGKSEAFF,TGTGCCAGTAGTATCGGGTCAGGACAGGGTAAATCTGAAGCTTTCTTT
NA,NA,TRBV9,TRBJ2-7,CASSEGSHRGEQYF,TGTGCCAGCAGCGAGGGGTCCCATAGAGGCGAGCAGTACTTC
TRBD1,NA,TRBV5-4,TRBJ1-2,CASSGGTGGPNYGYTF,TGTGCCAGCAGCGGGGGGACAGGGGGACCTAACTATGGCTACACCTTC
NA,NA,TRBV6-6,TRBJ1-1,CASSPTRNTEAFF,TGTGCCAGCAGCCCCACTCGGAACACTGAAGCTTTCTTT
NA,once,TRBV7-9,TRBJ1-4,CASSLASANEKLFF,TGTGCCAGCAGCTTAGCCTCGGCTAATGAAAAACTGTTTTTT
NA,once,TRBV3-1/TRBV3-2,TRBJ2-1,CASSPQFEGAGEQFF,TGTGCCAGCAGCCCCCAGTTTGAGGGAGCGGGTGAGCAGTTCTTC
TRBD1,NA,TRBV11-2,TRBJ1-3,CASSLAGGSGNTIYF,TGTGCCAGCAGCTTAGCAGGGGGTTCTGGAAACACCATATATTTT
NA,NA,TRBV27,TRBJ2-3,CATQKTSTDTQYF,TGTGCCACCCAAAAAACTAGCACAGATACGCAGTATTTT
NA,NA,TRBV27,TRBJ1-2,CASSLSYNYGYTF,TGTGCCAGCAGTTTATCATATAACTATGGCTACACCTTC
NA,NA,TRBV9,TRBJ1-1,CASSVAQVMNTEAFF,TGTGCCAGCAGCGTAGCCCAGGTGATGAACACTGAAGCTTTCTTT
TRBD1,NA,TRBV6-5,TRBJ1-1,CATDRVAEAFF,TGTGCCACTGACAGGGTCGCTGAAGCTTTCTTT
NA,NA,TRBV11-2,TRBJ2-5,CASSSQGSETQYF,TGTGCCAGCAGCTCTCAGGGATCGGAGACCCAGTACTTC
NA,NA,TRBV28,TRBJ2-5,CASRGFGGIETQYF,TGTGCCAGCAGAGGCTTCGGGGGAATAGAGACCCAGTACTTC
TRBD1,NA,TRBV7-2,TRBJ2-7,CASSHLDRGYEQYF,TGTGCCAGCAGCCATTTGGACAGGGGATACGAGCAGTACTTC
NA,NA,TRBV28,TRBJ1-4,CASSLAGKGEKLFF,TGTGCCAGCAGTTTAGCTGGGAAGGGGGAAAAACTGTTTTTT
TRBD1,NA,TRBV18,TRBJ1-3,CASSRQGGDTIYF,TGTGCCAGCTCGCGACAGGGAGGCGACACCATATATTTT
NA,NA,TRBV6-1,TRBJ1-1,CASSEGRGFMNTEAFF,TGTGCCAGCAGTGAAGGACGGGGATTCATGAACACTGAAGCTTTCTTT
TRBD2,NA,TRBV3-1/TRBV3-2,TRBJ2-5,CASSQGRLAGLRETQYF,TGTGCCAGCAGCCAAGGAAGACTAGCGGGGCTTCGGGAGACCCAGTACTTC
NA,NA,TRBV7-2,TRBJ1-3,CASSLSLGGNTIYF,TGTGCCAGCAGCTTATCACTAGGAGGAAACACCATATATTTT
NA,NA,TRBV7-2,TRBJ1-1,CASSQRMINTEAFF,TGTGCCAGCAGCCAGAGGATGATAAACACTGAAGCTTTCTTT
TRBD1,once,TRBV11-2,TRBJ2-1,CASSPGQGAYTNEQFF,TGTGCCAGCAGCCCGGGACAGGGGGCTTATACCAATGAGCAGTTCTTC